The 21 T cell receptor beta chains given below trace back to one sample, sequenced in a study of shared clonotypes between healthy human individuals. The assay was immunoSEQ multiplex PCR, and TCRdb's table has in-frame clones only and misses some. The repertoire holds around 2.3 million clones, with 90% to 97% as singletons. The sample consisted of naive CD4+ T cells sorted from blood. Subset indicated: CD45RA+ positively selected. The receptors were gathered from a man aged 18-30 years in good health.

CDR3 region: CASSLQGAGSEKLFF. Written as DNA, the CDR3 is TGTGCCAGCAGCTTACAGGGGGCAGGGTCTGAAAAACTGTTTTTT. The rearrangement joins TRBV5-4 to TRBJ1-4, with TRBD1 identical over 9 bases. Germline trimming cut 2 bases from V and 7 bases from J; bases unmatched to any gene: 6. The CDR3 has 15 residues. Germline assignment: CDR1 SGHNT and CDR2 YYREEE (reference sequence).

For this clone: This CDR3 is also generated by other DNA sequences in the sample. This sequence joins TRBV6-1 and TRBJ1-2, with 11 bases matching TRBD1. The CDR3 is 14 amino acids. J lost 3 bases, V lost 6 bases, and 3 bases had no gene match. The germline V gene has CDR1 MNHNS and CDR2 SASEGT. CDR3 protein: CASRRTGGDYGYTF. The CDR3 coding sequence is TGTGCCAGCAGGAGGACAGGGGGCGACTATGGCTACACCTTC.

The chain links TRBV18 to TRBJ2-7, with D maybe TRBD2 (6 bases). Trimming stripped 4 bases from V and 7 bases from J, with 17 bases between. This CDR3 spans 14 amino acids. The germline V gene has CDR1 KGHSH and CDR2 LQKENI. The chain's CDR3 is CASSHRDSFGEQYF. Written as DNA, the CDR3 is TGTGCCAGCTCACACCGGGACTCGTTTGGAGAGCAGTACTTC.

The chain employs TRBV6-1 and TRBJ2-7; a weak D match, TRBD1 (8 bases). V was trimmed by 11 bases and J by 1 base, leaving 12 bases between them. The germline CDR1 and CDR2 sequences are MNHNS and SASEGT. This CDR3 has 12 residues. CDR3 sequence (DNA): TGTGCCGGGGGGGACAGGTCCTACGAGCAGTACTTC. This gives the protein CAGGDRSYEQYF.

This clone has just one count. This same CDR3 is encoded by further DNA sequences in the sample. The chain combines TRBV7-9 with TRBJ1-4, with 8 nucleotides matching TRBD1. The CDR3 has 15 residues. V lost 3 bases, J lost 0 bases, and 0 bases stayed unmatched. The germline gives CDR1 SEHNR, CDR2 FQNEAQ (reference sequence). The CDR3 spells CASSLGQATNEKLFF. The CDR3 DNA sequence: TGTGCCAGCAGCTTGGGACAGGCAACTAATGAAAAACTGTTTTTT. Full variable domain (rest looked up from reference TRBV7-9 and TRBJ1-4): DTGVSQNPRHKITKRGQNVTFRCDPISEHNRLYWYRQTLGQGPEFLTYFQNEAQLEKSRLLSDRFSAERPKGSFSTLEIQRTEQGDSAMYLCASSLGQATNEKLFFGSGTQLSVL.

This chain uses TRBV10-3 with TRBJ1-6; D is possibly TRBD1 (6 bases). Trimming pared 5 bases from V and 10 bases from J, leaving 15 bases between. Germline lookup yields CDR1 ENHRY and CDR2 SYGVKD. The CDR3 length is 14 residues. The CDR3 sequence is CAISLDARGSPLHF. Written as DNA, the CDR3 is TGTGCCATCAGTCTGGACGCGAGGGGGTCACCCCTCCACTTT.

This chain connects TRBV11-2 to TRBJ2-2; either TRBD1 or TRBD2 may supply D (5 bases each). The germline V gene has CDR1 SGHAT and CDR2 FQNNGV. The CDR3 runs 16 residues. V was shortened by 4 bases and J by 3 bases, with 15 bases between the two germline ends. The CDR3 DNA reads TGTGCCAGCAGCTCCCGGGACCTCGGTTACACCGGGGAGCTGTTTTTT. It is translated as CASSSRDLGYTGELFF. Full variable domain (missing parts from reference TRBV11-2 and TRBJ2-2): EAGVAQSPRYKIIEKRQSVAFWCNPISGHATLYWYQQILGQGPKLLIQFQNNGVVDDSQLPKDRFSAERLKGVDSTLKIQPAKLEDSAVYLCASSSRDLGYTGELFFGEGSRLTVL.

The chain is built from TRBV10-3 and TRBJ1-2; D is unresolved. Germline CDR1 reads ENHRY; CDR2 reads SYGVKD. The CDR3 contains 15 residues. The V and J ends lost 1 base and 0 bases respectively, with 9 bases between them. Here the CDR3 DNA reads TGTGCCATCAGTGAGTACGCTGAGTCTAACTATGGCTACACCTTC. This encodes CAISEYAESNYGYTF.

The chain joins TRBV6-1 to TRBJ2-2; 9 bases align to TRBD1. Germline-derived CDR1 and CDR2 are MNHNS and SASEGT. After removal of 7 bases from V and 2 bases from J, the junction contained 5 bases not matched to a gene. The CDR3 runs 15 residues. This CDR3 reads CASTRDRVNTGELFF. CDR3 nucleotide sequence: TGTGCCAGCACCCGGGACAGGGTCAACACCGGGGAGCTGTTTTTT.

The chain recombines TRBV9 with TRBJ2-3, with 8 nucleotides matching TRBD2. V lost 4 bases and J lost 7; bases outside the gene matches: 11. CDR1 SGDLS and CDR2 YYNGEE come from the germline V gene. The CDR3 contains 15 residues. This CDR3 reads CASSPFDERGNTQYF. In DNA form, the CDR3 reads TGTGCCAGCAGCCCTTTTGACGAGCGGGGGAATACGCAGTATTTT.

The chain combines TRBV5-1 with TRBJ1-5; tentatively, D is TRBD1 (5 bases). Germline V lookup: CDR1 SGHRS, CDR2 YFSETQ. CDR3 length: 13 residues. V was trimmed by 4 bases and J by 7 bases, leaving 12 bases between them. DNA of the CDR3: TGCGCCAGCAGCACGGGGGAGGGCCAGCCCCAGCATTTT. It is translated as CASSTGEGQPQHF.

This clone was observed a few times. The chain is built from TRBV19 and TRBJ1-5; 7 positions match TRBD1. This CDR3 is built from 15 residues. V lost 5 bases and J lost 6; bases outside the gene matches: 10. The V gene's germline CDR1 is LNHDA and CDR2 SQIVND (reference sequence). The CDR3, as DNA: TGTGCCAGTAGTTTTCAACAGGGGAGGATTCAGCCCCAGCATTTT. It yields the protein CASSFQQGRIQPQHF.

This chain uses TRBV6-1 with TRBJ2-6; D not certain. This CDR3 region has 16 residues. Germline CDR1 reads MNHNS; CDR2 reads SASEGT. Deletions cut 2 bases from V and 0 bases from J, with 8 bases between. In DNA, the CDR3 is TGTGCCAGCAGTGAAATGGTAGCCTCTGGGGCCAACGTCCTGACTTTC. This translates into CASSEMVASGANVLTF.

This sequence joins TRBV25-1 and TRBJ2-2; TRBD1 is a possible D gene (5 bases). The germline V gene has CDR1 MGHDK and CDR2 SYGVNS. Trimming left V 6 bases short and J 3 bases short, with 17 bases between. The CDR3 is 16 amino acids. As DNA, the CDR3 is TGTGCCAGCAGACCCGTAGGGGAAGGGGACACCGGGGAGCTGTTTTTT. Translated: CASRPVGEGDTGELFF.

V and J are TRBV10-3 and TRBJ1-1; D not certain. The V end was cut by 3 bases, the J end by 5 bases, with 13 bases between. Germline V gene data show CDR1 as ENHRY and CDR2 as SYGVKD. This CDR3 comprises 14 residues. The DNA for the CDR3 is TGTGCCATCAGTGAAGCGGACGGGGTAACTGAAGCTTTCTTT. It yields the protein CAISEADGVTEAFF.

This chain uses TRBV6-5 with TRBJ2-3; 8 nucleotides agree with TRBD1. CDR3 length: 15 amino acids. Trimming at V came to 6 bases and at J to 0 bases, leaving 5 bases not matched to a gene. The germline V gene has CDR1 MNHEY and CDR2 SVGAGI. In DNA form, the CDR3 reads TGTGCCAGCAGAAGGACAGGGTCTAGCACAGATACGCAGTATTTT. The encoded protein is CASRRTGSSTDTQYF.

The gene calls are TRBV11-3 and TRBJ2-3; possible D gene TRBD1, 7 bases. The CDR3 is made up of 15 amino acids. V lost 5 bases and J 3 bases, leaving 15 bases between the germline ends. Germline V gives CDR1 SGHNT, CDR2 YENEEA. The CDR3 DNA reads TGTGCCAGCAGCGCCGGGGGACAGCGGACAGATACGCAGTATTTT. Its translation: CASSAGGQRTDTQYF.

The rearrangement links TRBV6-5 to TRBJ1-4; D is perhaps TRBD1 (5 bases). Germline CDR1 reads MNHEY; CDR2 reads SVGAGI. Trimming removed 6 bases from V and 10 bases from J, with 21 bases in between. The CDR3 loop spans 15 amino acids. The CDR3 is CASSLNREWDRKLFF. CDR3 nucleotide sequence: TGTGCCAGCAGCCTCAATCGGGAATGGGACCGAAAACTGTTTTTT.

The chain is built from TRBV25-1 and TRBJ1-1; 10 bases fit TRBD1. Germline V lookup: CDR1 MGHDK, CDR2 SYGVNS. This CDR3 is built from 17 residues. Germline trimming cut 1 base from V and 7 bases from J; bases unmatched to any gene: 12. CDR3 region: CASSESRGRQGAGEAFF. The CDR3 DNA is TGTGCCAGCAGTGAATCCCGCGGGCGACAGGGGGCAGGTGAAGCTTTCTTT.

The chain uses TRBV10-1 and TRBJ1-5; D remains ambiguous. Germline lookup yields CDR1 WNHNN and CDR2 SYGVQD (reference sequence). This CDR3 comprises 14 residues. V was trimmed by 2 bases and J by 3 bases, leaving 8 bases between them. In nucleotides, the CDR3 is TGCGCCAGCAGTGAGGGAGGTCTCAATCAGCCCCAGCATTTT. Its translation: CASSEGGLNQPQHF.

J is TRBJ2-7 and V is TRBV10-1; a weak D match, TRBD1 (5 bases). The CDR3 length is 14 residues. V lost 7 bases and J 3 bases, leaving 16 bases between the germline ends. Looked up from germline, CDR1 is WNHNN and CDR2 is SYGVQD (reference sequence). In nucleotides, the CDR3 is TGCGCCAGCATCCATCCGAGCAGGGTCTACGAGCAGTACTTC. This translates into CASIHPSRVYEQYF.